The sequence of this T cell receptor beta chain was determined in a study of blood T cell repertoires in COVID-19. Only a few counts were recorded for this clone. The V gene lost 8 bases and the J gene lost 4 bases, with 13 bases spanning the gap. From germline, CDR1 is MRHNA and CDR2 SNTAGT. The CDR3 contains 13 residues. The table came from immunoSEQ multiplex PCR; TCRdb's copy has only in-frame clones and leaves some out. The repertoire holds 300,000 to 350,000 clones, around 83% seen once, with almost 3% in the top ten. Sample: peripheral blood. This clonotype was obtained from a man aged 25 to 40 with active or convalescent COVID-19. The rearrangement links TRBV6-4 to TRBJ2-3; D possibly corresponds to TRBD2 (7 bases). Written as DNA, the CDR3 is TGTGCCAGCGGGGAGGGGGGCCCAGATACGCAGTATTTT. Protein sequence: CASGEGGPDTQYF.